A selection of T cell receptor beta chains follows, all from one sample in a study of beta chain features in type 1 diabetes. Clones were read by immunoSEQ multiplex PCR, and TCRdb kept only the in-frame ones, dropping some. The sample records more than 550,000 clones, around 15% being singletons. Sequencing input: naive CD4+ T cells from blood. The receptor set was obtained from a man aged 18 to 35 with type 1 diabetes. Each CDR3 is given with its conserved first and last residue. The D gene is left open where the match is weak. Only some rows state a clone size, as once, few, many or a class for expanded clones.

TRBJ2-7,TRBD1,TRBV30,.,TGTGCCTGGAGTGTCGCGGGGACAGGGGAGCAGTACTTC,CAWSVAGTGEQYF
TRBJ2-7,.,TRBV18,.,TGTGCCAGCTCACTACCAAGCTCCTACGAGCAGTACTTC,CASSLPSSYEQYF
TRBJ2-7,.,TRBV7-9,.,TGTGCCAGCAGCTTAGGGCGGACAGATGGCGAGCAGTACTTC,CASSLGRTDGEQYF
TRBJ2-5,.,TRBV30,few,TGTGCCTGGACTCGACTAGTCCAAGAGACCCAGTACTTC,CAWTRLVQETQYF
TRBJ1-2,TRBD1,TRBV9,.,TGTGCCAGCAGCGCCGACAGGGGAGGCTACACCTTC,CASSADRGGYTF
TRBJ2-5,TRBD2,TRBV2,.,TGTGCCAGCAGTGAAGTCCTAGCGGGGGCCGGGGAGACCCAGTACTTC,CASSEVLAGAGETQYF
TRBJ1-1,.,TRBV30,.,TGTGCCGGGCAACGAGGGACTCTGAACACTGAAGCTTTCTTT,CAGQRGTLNTEAFF
TRBJ2-1,.,TRBV5-1,.,TGCGCCAGCAGCTTAGCGGCTGCCTACAATGAGCAGTTCTTC,CASSLAAAYNEQFF
TRBJ1-5,.,TRBV7-2,.,TGTGCCAGCAGCGCCCGCTCATTGGGGAGCAATCAGCCCCAGCATTTT,CASSARSLGSNQPQHF
TRBJ2-1,.,TRBV4-2,.,TGTGCCAGCAGCCAGGGGCAGAGCTCCTACAATGAGCAGTTCTTC,CASSQGQSSYNEQFF
TRBJ1-1,.,TRBV5-1,.,TGCGCCAGCAGCGCCACGGGGACGAACACTGAAGCTTTCTTT,CASSATGTNTEAFF
TRBJ1-1,.,TRBV9,.,TGTGCCAGCAGCCCCAGCAACCTCAACACTGAAGCTTTCTTT,CASSPSNLNTEAFF
TRBJ2-2,.,TRBV7-3,few,TGTGCCAGCAGCTTGCGGAGCTCGAACACCGGGGAGCTGTTTTTT,CASSLRSSNTGELFF
TRBJ1-1,.,TRBV28,few,TGTGCCAGCAGTTTAGAGGTCGGGGGCACTGAAGCTTTCTTT,CASSLEVGGTEAFF
TRBJ1-2,.,TRBV11-2,.,TGTGCCAGCACCCTTGACCTTGGGGCTTATGGCTACACCTTC,CASTLDLGAYGYTF